These 28 T cell receptor beta chains were sequenced from one sample in a study of shared clonotypes between healthy human individuals. The protocol was immunoSEQ multiplex PCR, while the TCRdb copy is restricted to in-frame clones and leaves out a portion. The sample comprises some 2.1 million clones, around 93% of which are singletons, and about 1.6% rests with the top ten. Naive CD8 populations comprised CD45RO-negative cells positively selected for CCR7, excluding terminally differentiated effector memory CD45RA+ cells. The sequencing sample was made of naive CD8+ T cells from PBMCs. The receptors were gathered from a man aged 18 to 29 in good health. Some clones in this sample may be carry-over from other donors' samples.

The chain joins TRBV2 to TRBJ2-7, with a weak D call TRBD2 (6 bases). CDR3 length equals 14 residues. V was cut by 4 bases and J by 0 bases, with 10 bases left in between. Germline assignment: CDR1 SNHLY and CDR2 FYNNEI. Written as DNA, the CDR3 is TGTGCCAGCAGTGGGGACTCACTCTCCTACGAGCAGTACTTC. Amino acids: CASSGDSLSYEQYF.

The chain uses TRBV28 and TRBJ1-5; D uncertain. CDR3 length: 14 amino acids. Germline lookup yields CDR1 MDHEN and CDR2 SYDVKM. V lost 5 bases, J lost 3 bases, and 11 bases lay in between. The CDR3 is CASSPQGYNQPQHF. CDR3 sequence (DNA): TGTGCCAGCAGTCCCCAAGGGTACAATCAGCCCCAGCATTTT. Supplemented by reference TRBV28 and TRBJ1-5, the full variable domain reads DVKVTQSSRYLVKRTGEKVFLECVQDMDHENMFWYRQDPGLGLRLIYFSYDVKMKEKGDIPEGYSVSREKKERFSLILESASTNQTSMYLCASSPQGYNQPQHFGDGTRLSIL.

V usage is TRBV27 and J usage is TRBJ2-7; 7 bases map to TRBD2. Trimming at V came to 6 bases and at J to 0 bases, leaving 8 bases not matched to a gene. The germline V gene has CDR1 MNHEY and CDR2 SMNVEV (reference sequence). This CDR3 region has 15 residues. CDR3 nucleotide sequence: TGTGCCAGCAGGGGCGGACTAGATCGCTCCTACGAGCAGTACTTC. As protein: CASRGGLDRSYEQYF.

The chain is built from TRBV10-3 and TRBJ2-3, with D possibly being TRBD1 (6 bases). The germline V gene has CDR1 ENHRY and CDR2 SYGVKD. The germline V and J ends were trimmed by 0 bases and 3 bases, with 19 bases remaining between them. The CDR3 runs 18 residues. The CDR3 is CAISESRGWNTDTDTQYF. DNA of the CDR3: TGTGCCATCAGTGAGTCGAGGGGGTGGAACACCGATACAGATACGCAGTATTTT.

The chain employs TRBV7-9 and TRBJ1-1; D is perhaps TRBD1 (5 bases). Trimming removed 5 bases from V and 5 bases from J, with 15 bases in between. Germline V gene lookup returns CDR1 SEHNR and CDR2 FQNEAQ (reference sequence). There are 14 residues in the CDR3. The CDR3 spells CASSPLTGETEAFF. CDR3 DNA sequence: TGTGCCAGCAGCCCGTTGACGGGGGAGACTGAAGCTTTCTTT.

CDR3 in DNA: TGTGCCAGTAGTCGAAACAGGGGGCGTTCGGGCACTGAAGCTTTCTTT. It is translated as CASSRNRGRSGTEAFF. The chain links TRBV19 to TRBJ1-1; 9 bases line up with TRBD1. In germline, CDR1 is LNHDA, CDR2 SQIVND (reference sequence). The CDR3 has 16 amino acids. V lost 5 bases, J lost 4 bases, and 11 bases stayed unmatched. Together with reference TRBV19 and TRBJ1-1, the CDR3 gives the full variable domain: DGGITQSPKYLFRKEGQNVTLSCEQNLNHDAMYWYRQDPGQGLRLIYYSQIVNDFQKGDIAEGYSVSREKKESFPLTVTSAQKNPTAFYLCASSRNRGRSGTEAFFGQGTRLTVV.

V and J are TRBV5-1 and TRBJ2-3, with 7 bases fitting TRBD2. This CDR3 region has 18 residues. CDR1 and CDR2 from the germline V gene are SGHRS and YFSETQ. The J segment lost 4 bases and the V segment lost 6 bases, leaving 20 bases of the junction unmatched. For the CDR3, the DNA is TGCGCCAGCATTGGCTGGGCTAGCGGTTCTCTCGGGGCAGATACGCAGTATTTT. Protein product: CASIGWASGSLGADTQYF. The full variable domain, with the rest looked up from reference TRBV5-1 and TRBJ2-3, is KAGVTQTPRYLIKTRGQQVTLSCSPISGHRSVSWYQQTPGQGLQFLFEYFSETQRNKGNFPGRFSGRQFSNSRSEMNVSTLELGDSALYLCASIGWASGSLGADTQYFGPGTRLTVL.

Concerning this clone itself: One junction end disagrees with the germline gene, perhaps due to a read error. CDR3 nucleotides: TGTGCCACCAGGAGAGGAGGGCAGGGGGACTACGAGCAGTACTTC. Encoded protein: CATRRGGQGDYEQYF. This chain links TRBV15 with TRBJ2-7; D is perhaps TRBD1 (7 bases). CDR3 length: 15 residues. Germline V gene data show CDR1 as LNHNV and CDR2 as YYDKDF (reference sequence).

J is TRBJ1-5 and V is TRBV28; D is perhaps TRBD1 (5 bases). Trimming cost V 3 bases and J 10 bases, with 16 bases left between them. The CDR3 covers 14 residues. Germline assignment: CDR1 MDHEN and CDR2 SYDVKM. The CDR3 DNA reads as TGTGCCAGCAGTTTCTATTGGGGGAACATCCCCCAGCATTTT. Translating it yields CASSFYWGNIPQHF.

The chain is built from TRBV11-2 and TRBJ2-1; maybe TRBD2 (5 bases). Per germline, CDR1 SGHAT and CDR2 FQNNGV. The CDR3 length is 16 residues. V was trimmed by 1 base and J by 4 bases, leaving 14 bases between them. The DNA for the CDR3 is TGTGCCAGCAGCTTAGGGATCCAGCGGACGTACAATGAGCAGTTCTTC. Translation gives CASSLGIQRTYNEQFF.

This chain uses TRBV28 with TRBJ1-3, with D maybe TRBD1 (6 bases). Germline V lookup: CDR1 MDHEN, CDR2 SYDVKM. Trimming cost V 7 bases and J 0 bases, with 10 bases left between them. The length of the CDR3 is 14 residues. This chain's CDR3 is CASTQGNSGNTIYF. The CDR3 DNA is TGTGCCAGCACCCAGGGGAACTCTGGAAACACCATATATTTT.

This clone was found once. The rearrangement links TRBV6-5 to TRBJ2-1; perhaps TRBD1 as D (6 bases). CDR1 MNHEY and CDR2 SVGAGI come from the germline V gene. This CDR3 region has 13 residues. The V and J ends lost 7 bases and 6 bases respectively, with 13 bases between them. CDR3 sequence reads: CASKAGVGNEQFF. CDR3 sequence (DNA): TGTGCCAGCAAAGCAGGGGTAGGCAATGAGCAGTTCTTC.

This clone was seen only once. The V and J genes are TRBV15 and TRBJ2-3; TRBD2 matches at 14 bases. V was pared by 6 bases and J by 13 bases, with 15 bases of the junction left unmatched. In germline, CDR1 is LNHNV, CDR2 YYDKDF (reference sequence). This CDR3 is 16 amino acids long. The CDR3 coding sequence is TGTGCCACCAGTGGGGCTCCCGAGGGACTAGCGGGAGTCGAGTATTTT. It is translated as CATSGAPEGLAGVEYF.

This clone has only one observation. This chain joins TRBV7-9 and TRBJ2-7; D is uncertain. Germline loops: CDR1 SEHNR, CDR2 FQNEAQ (reference sequence). With 3 bases removed from V and 2 bases from J, the gap between germline ends came to 8 bases. The CDR3 has 13 residues. The CDR3 protein is CASSFPLAYEQYF. CDR3 DNA sequence: TGTGCCAGCAGCTTTCCTCTGGCCTACGAGCAGTACTTC.

The J gene is TRBJ2-7, the V gene TRBV6-6; TRBD2 matches 14 bases. The length of the CDR3 is 16 residues. Trimming cost V 3 bases and J 6 bases; bases outside gene matches: 7. Germline V CDR1 and CDR2: MNHNY, SVGAGI (reference sequence). CDR3 coding DNA: TGTGCCAGCAGTTATACCAACGGACTAGCGGGAGGCGAGCAGTACTTC. Its protein product is CASSYTNGLAGGEQYF.

The chain recombines TRBV7-6 with TRBJ1-1; 7 bases are shared with TRBD1. After removal of 7 bases from V and 8 bases from J, the junction contained 7 bases not matched to a gene. The CDR3 is 12 residues long. The germline CDR1 and CDR2 sequences are SGHVS and FNYEAQ. CDR3 sequence reads: CASTDTTGEAFF. The CDR3 nucleotides are TGTGCCAGCACCGATACGACAGGGGAAGCTTTCTTT. Filled out from reference TRBV7-6 and TRBJ1-1, the complete variable domain reads GAGVSQSPRYKVTKRGQDVALRCDPISGHVSLYWYRQALGQGPEFLTYFNYEAQQDKSGLPNDRFSAERPEGSISTLTIQRTEQRDSAMYRCASTDTTGEAFFGQGTRLTVV.

The chain is built from TRBV5-1 and TRBJ1-1; D call uncertain. V was pared by 2 bases and J by 8 bases, with 10 bases between. The CDR3 runs 12 residues. Germline CDR1 SGHRS, CDR2 YFSETQ. CDR3 sequence: CASSLPGVEAFF. In DNA, the CDR3 is TGCGCCAGCAGCTTACCGGGAGTAGAAGCTTTCTTT.

This clone was observed a handful of times. J is TRBJ1-1 and V is TRBV11-1; D uncertain. CDR1 and CDR2 (germline): SGHAT, FQDESV (reference sequence). The CDR3 is 13 amino acids. Between the trimmed V and J ends, which lost 5 bases and 4 bases, there was a span of 11 bases. In DNA form, the CDR3 reads TGTGCCAGCAGCCACACAGCGCCCACTGAAGCTTTCTTT. Protein product: CASSHTAPTEAFF.

V usage is TRBV7-8 and J usage is TRBJ2-1, with D perhaps TRBD1 or TRBD2 (5 bases each). Germline V gene sequence: CDR1 SGHVS, CDR2 FQNEAQ. The CDR3 covers 13 residues. V was pared by 8 bases and J by 7 bases, with 15 bases between. The CDR3 DNA follows: TGTGCCAGCGCACCAGGGAGTGAAAATGAGCAGTTCTTC. Protein sequence: CASAPGSENEQFF.

This clone was counted only a few times. The genes are TRBV4-1 and TRBJ1-5; D not resolved. The CDR3 is 13 residues long. Germline CDR1 is MGHRA and CDR2 is YSYEKL. V was shortened by 5 bases and J by 2 bases, with 7 bases between the two germline ends. The CDR3 is CASSSAGNQPQHF. The CDR3 DNA reads TGCGCCAGCAGCTCCGCGGGCAATCAGCCCCAGCATTTT.

The rearrangement links TRBV5-4 to TRBJ1-5; a weak D match, TRBD1 (5 bases). The V and J ends lost 0 bases and 2 bases respectively, with 15 bases between them. The germline gives CDR1 SGHNT, CDR2 YYREEE (reference sequence). The CDR3 runs 17 residues. CDR3 in amino acids: CASSLGAREVGNQPQHF. The DNA of the CDR3 is TGTGCCAGCAGCTTGGGTGCCAGGGAGGTGGGCAATCAGCCCCAGCATTTT.

This clone was observed a few times. The chain employs TRBV30 and TRBJ1-1; D not certain. The CDR3 length is 11 residues. Looked up from germline, CDR1 is GTSNPN and CDR2 is SVGIG (reference sequence). V dropped 6 bases and J dropped 10 bases, with 15 bases sitting between them. CDR3 bases: TGTGCCTGCGAAGGGAAAGGAGTAGCTTTCTTT. It translates to CACEGKGVAFF.

The genes are TRBV28 and TRBJ2-1; 8 bases align to TRBD2. The CDR3 consists of 15 residues. The germline gives CDR1 MDHEN, CDR2 SYDVKM. Unmatched junction bases numbered 4, after V lost 5 bases and J lost 1 base. The CDR3 nucleotides read TGTGCCAGCAGTACACTAGCGGCATCCTACAATGAGCAGTTCTTC. Its translation is CASSTLAASYNEQFF.

This chain connects TRBV14 to TRBJ2-7; 10 bases are shared with TRBD1. From germline, CDR1 is SGHDN and CDR2 FVKESK. CDR3 length equals 15 residues. V lost 0 bases to trimming and J lost 4 bases; unmatched junction nucleotides: 3. The CDR3 sequence is CASSQDWGQGYEQYF. In nucleotides, the CDR3 is TGTGCCAGCAGCCAAGACTGGGGACAGGGGTACGAGCAGTACTTC. Together with reference TRBV14 and TRBJ2-7, the CDR3 gives the full variable domain: EAGVTQFPSHSVIEKGQTVTLRCDPISGHDNLYWYRRVMGKEIKFLLHFVKESKQDESGMPNNRFLAERTGGTYSTLKVQPAELEDSGVYFCASSQDWGQGYEQYFGPGTRLTVT.

The V and J genes are TRBV7-6 and TRBJ1-1, with no clear D. V was pared by 2 bases and J by 8 bases, with 12 bases between. In germline, CDR1 is SGHVS, CDR2 FNYEAQ. CDR3 size: 13 residues. CDR3: CASSLSTVEEAFF. The CDR3 nucleotides read TGTGCCAGCAGCTTAAGCACCGTGGAAGAAGCTTTCTTT.

The chain joins TRBV11-2 to TRBJ2-5, with D hard to call. CDR3 size: 11 residues. Germline-derived CDR1 and CDR2 are SGHAT and FQNNGV. V gave up 0 bases and J gave up 10 bases, with 6 bases separating them. The CDR3 sequence is CASSLDGLQYF. CDR3 coding DNA: TGTGCCAGCAGCTTAGACGGCCTCCAGTACTTC.

This chain links TRBV19 with TRBJ2-1; D gene ambiguous. The CDR3 runs to 15 residues. V gave up 3 bases and J gave up 5 bases, with 14 bases separating them. The germline V gene encodes CDR1 LNHDA and CDR2 SQIVND (reference sequence). The CDR3 here is CASSIVGLINNEQFF. DNA of the CDR3: TGTGCCAGTAGTATCGTCGGGCTAATAAACAATGAGCAGTTCTTC.

The genes are TRBV7-9 and TRBJ1-4; D not resolved. V was trimmed by 5 bases and J by 4 bases, leaving 2 bases between them. Germline V CDR1 and CDR2: SEHNR, FQNEAQ (reference sequence). The CDR3 loop spans 11 amino acids. CDR3 amino acids: CASSDNEKLFF. The CDR3 nucleotides are TGTGCCAGCAGCGATAATGAAAAACTGTTTTTT.